This T cell receptor beta chain was obtained from a study of T cells in Graves' hyperthyroidism and ophthalmopathy. Study-level results: Appearing also in blood were most of the thyroid clonotypes expanded above 0.001.

Lactation, pregnancy, other autoimmune disease or uncontrolled infection led to exclusion of patients. Note on this clonotype: Antigen unknown.

V gave up 2 bases and J gave up 5 bases; unmatched junction bases: 5. Germline CDR1 KGHDR, CDR2 SFDVKD. This CDR3 is built from 16 residues. The TCR beta CDR3 regions underwent amplification using RNA transcripts as the source. A first-round RT-PCR of the TCR CDR3 used the HTBI primer set. A single record per CDR3 protein comes from TCRdb applying MiXCR to the multiplex PCR reads. The sample has 95,000 to 110,000 distinct CDR3 sequences, 45% to 50% seen once; the top ten hold roughly 26%. This TCR was recovered from a man in his forties with Graves' hyperthyroidism. The chain has TRBV24-1 and TRBJ2-5, with 12 nucleotides matching TRBD2. The sequenced sample was blood. This CDR3 reads CATSDSSGGASETQYF. CDR3 bases: TGTGCCACCAGTGATTCTAGCGGGGGGGCGAGCGAGACCCAGTACTTC.